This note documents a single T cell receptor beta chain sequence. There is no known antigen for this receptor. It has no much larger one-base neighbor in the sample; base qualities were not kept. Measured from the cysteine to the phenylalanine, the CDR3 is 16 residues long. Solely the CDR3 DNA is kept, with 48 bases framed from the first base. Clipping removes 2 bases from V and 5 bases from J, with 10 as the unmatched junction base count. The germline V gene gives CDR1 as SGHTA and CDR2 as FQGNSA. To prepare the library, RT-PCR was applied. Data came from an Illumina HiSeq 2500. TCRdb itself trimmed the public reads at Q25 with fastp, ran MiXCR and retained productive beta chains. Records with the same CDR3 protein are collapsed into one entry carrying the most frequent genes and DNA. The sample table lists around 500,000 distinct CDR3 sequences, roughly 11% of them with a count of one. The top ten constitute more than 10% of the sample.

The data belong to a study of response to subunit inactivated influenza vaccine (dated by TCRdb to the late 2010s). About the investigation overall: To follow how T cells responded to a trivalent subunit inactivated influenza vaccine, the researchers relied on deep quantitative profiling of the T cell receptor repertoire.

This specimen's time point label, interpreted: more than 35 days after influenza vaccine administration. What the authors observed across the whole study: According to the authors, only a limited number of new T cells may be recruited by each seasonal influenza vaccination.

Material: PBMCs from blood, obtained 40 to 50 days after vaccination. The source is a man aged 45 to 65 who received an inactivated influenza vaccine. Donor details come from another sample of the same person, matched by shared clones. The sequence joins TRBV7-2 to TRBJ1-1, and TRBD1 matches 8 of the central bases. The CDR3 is CASSLLTGAMGTEAFF. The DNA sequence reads TGTGCCAGCAGCTTATTGACAGGGGCAATGGGGACTGAAGCTTTCTTT.